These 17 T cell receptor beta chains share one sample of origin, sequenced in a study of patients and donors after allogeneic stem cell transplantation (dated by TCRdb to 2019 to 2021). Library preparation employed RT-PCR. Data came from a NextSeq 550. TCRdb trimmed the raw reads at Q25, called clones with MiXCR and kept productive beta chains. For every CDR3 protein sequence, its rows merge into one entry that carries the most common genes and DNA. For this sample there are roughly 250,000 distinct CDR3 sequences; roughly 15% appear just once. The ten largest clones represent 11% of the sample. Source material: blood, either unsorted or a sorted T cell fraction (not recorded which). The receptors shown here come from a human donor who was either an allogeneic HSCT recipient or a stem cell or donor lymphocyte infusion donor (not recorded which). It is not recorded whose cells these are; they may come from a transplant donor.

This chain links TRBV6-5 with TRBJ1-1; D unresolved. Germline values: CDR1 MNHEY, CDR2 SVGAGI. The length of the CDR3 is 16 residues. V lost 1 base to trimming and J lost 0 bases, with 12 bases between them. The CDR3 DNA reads TGTGCCAGCAGTTACTTCCTCCCCAGGATGAACACTGAAGCTTTCTTT. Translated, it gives CASSYFLPRMNTEAFF.

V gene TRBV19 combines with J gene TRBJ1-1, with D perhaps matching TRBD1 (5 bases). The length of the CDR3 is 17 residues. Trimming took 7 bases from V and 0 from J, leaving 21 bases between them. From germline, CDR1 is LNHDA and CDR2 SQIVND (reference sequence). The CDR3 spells CASKVRGTSTMNTEAFF. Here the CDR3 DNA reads TGTGCCAGTAAAGTTCGCGGGACCTCTACAATGAACACTGAAGCTTTCTTT.

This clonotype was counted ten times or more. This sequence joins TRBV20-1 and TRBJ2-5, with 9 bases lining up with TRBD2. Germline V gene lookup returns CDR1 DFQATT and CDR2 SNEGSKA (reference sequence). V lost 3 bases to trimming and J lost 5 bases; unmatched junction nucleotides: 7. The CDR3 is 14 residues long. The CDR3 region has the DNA TGCAGTGCTAGCAACGTAGCGGGGGTGGAGACCCAGTACTTC. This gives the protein CSASNVAGVETQYF.

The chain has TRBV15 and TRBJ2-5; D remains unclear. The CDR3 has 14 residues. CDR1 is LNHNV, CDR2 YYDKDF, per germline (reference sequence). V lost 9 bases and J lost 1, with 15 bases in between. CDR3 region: CATNHEHPQETQYF. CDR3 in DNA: TGTGCCACAAATCATGAGCACCCCCAAGAGACCCAGTACTTC.

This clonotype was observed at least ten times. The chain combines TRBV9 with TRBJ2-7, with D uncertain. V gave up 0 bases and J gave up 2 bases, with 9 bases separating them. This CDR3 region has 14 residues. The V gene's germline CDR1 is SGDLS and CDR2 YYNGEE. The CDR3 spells CASSVVPDTYEQYF. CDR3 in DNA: TGTGCCAGCAGCGTAGTACCAGACACCTACGAGCAGTACTTC.

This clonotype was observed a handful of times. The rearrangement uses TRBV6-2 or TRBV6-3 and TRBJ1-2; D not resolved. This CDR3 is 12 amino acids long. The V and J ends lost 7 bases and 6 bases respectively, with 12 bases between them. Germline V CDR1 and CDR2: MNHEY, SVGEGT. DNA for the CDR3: TGTGCCAGCACCAACCCAAGCGATGGCTACACCTTC. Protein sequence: CASTNPSDGYTF.

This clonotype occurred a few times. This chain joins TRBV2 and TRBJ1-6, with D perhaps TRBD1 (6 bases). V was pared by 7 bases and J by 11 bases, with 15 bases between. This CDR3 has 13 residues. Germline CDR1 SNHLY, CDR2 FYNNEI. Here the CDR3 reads CASKRQDRTPLHF. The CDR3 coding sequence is TGTGCCAGCAAAAGACAGGATAGGACACCCCTCCACTTT.

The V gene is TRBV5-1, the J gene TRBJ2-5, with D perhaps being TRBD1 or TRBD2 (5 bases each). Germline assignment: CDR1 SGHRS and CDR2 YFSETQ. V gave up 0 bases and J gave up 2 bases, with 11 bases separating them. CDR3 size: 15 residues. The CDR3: CASSLEGTIQETQYF. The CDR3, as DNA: TGCGCCAGCAGCTTGGAAGGGACGATACAAGAGACCCAGTACTTC. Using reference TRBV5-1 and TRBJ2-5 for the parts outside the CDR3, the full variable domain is KAGVTQTPRYLIKTRGQQVTLSCSPISGHRSVSWYQQTPGQGLQFLFEYFSETQRNKGNFPGRFSGRQFSNSRSEMNVSTLELGDSALYLCASSLEGTIQETQYFGPGTRLLVL.

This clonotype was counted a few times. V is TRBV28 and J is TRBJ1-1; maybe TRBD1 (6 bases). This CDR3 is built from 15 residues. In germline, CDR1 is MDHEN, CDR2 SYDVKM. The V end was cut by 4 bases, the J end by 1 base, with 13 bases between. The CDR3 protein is CASSSSGVGNTEAFF. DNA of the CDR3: TGTGCCAGCAGTTCCTCAGGGGTAGGGAACACTGAAGCTTTCTTT.

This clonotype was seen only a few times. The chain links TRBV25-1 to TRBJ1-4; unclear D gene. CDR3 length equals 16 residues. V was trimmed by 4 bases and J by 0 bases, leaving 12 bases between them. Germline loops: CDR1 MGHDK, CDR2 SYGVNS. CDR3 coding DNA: TGTGCCAGCAGTGGGGAGGGCCATGCAACTAATGAAAAACTGTTTTTT. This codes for CASSGEGHATNEKLFF.

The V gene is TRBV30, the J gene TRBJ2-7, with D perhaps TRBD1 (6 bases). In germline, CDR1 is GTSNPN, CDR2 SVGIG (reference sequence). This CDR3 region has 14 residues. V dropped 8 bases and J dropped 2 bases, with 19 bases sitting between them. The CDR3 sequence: CASSRNRAPYEQYF. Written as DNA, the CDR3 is TGTGCCAGCTCTAGGAACAGGGCTCCCTACGAGCAGTACTTC.

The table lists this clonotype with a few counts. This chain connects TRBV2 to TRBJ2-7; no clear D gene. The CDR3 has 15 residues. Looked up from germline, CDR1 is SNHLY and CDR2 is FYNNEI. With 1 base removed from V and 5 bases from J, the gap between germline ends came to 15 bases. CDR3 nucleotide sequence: TGTGCCAGCAGTGAAGTGGCGGAGTGGGGTAACGAGCAGTACTTC. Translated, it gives CASSEVAEWGNEQYF.

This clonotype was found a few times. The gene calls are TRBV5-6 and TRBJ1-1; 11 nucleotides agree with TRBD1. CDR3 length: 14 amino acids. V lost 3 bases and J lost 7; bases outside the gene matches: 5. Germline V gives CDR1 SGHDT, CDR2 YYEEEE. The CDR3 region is CASSSGTGGIEAFF. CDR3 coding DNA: TGTGCCAGCAGCTCCGGGACAGGGGGGATTGAAGCTTTCTTT.

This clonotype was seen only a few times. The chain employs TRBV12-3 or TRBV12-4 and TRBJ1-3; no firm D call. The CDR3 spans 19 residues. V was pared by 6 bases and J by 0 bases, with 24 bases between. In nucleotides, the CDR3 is TGTGCCAGCAGGGCGGAGGGCCGATTTCGTCTCGGCTCTGGAAACACCATATATTTT. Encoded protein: CASRAEGRFRLGSGNTIYF.

The CDR3 DNA sequence: TGTGCCAGCAGCCAGGCCCTTGAGCAGTTCTTC. This gives the protein CASSQALEQFF. The chain uses TRBV2 and TRBJ2-1; D unresolved. Trimming pared 6 bases from V and 9 bases from J, leaving 9 bases between. The CDR3 is 11 amino acids. CDR1 is SNHLY, CDR2 FYNNEI, per germline.

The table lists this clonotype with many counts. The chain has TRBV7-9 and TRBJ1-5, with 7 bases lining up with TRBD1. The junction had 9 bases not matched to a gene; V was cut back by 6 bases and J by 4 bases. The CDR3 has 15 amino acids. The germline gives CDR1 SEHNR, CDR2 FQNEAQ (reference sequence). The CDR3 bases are TGTGCCAGCAGTCTCTCTGGGACAGTTAATCAGCCCCAGCATTTT. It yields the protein CASSLSGTVNQPQHF.

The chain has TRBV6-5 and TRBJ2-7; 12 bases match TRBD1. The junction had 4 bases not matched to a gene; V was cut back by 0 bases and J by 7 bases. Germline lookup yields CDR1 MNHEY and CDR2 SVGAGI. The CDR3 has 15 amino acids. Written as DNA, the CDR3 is TGTGCCAGCAGTTACTCGGGGACAGGGGGCGGGGAGCAGTACTTC. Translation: CASSYSGTGGGEQYF.